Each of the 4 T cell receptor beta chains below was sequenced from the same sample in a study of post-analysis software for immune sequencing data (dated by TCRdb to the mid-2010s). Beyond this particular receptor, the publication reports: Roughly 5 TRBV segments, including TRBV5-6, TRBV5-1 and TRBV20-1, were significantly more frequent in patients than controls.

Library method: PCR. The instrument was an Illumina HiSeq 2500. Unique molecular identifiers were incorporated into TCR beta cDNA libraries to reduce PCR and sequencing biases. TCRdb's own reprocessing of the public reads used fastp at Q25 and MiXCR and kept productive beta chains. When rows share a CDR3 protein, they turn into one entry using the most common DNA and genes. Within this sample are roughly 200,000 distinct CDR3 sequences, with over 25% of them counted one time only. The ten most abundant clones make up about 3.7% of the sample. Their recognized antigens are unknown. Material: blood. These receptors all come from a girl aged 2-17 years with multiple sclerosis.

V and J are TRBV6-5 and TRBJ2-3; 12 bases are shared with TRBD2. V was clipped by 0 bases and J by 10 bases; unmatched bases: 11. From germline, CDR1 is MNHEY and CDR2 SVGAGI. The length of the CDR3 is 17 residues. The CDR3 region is CASSYSTASGGAYAQYF. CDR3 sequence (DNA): TGTGCCAGCAGTTACTCGACGGCTAGCGGGGGGGCCTACGCGCAGTATTTT.

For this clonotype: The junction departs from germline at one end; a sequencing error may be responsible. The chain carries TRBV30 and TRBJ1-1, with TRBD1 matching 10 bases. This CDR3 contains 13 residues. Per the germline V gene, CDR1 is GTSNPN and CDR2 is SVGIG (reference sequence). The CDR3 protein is CAWEGQGNPEAFF. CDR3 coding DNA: TGTGCCTGGGAGGGACAGGGGAACCCTGAAGCTTTCTTT.

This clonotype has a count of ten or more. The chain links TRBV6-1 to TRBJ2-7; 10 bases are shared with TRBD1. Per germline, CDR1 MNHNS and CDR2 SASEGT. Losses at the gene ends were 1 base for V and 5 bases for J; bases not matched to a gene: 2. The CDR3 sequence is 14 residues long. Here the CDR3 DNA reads TGTGCCAGCAGTGAAGGACAGGGGGCCGACGAGCAGTACTTC. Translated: CASSEGQGADEQYF.

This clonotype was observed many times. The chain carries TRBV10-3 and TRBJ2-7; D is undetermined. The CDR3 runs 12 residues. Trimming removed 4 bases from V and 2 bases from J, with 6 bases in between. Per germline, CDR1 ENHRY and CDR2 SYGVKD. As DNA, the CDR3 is TGTGCCATCAGTGCAGAGCCCTACGAGCAGTACTTC. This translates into CAISAEPYEQYF.